The next 9 T cell receptor beta chains were all read from a single sample in a study of T cell repertoires in cytomegalovirus infection. TCRdb reprocessed the reads with MiXCR, giving one entry per CDR3 protein. The data contain approximately 400,000 distinct CDR3 sequences, about a third of them singletons. Sequenced: PBMCs. These receptors originate from a human donor in good health (CMV status not recorded). Some clones in this sample may be carry-over from other donors' samples.

This clonotype came up a few times. The chain employs TRBV19 and TRBJ1-5; D gene uncertain. The CDR3 has 12 residues. Germline V lookup: CDR1 LNHDA, CDR2 SQIVND (reference sequence). V was pared by 5 bases and J by 6 bases, with 8 bases between. The CDR3 DNA reads as TGTGCCAGTAGTGGAGGGAGTCAGCCCCAGCATTTT. Translated: CASSGGSQPQHF.

The chain carries TRBV12-5 and TRBJ2-3, with D possibly being TRBD1 (5 bases). V was trimmed by 1 base and J by 1 base, leaving 15 bases between them. CDR1 LGHNT and CDR2 FRNRAP come from the germline V gene. CDR3 length: 17 residues. The CDR3 sequence: CASGLAHAQGGTDTQYF. The CDR3, as DNA: TGTGCTAGTGGTTTGGCCCATGCCCAGGGTGGCACAGATACGCAGTATTTT.

This clonotype was found a few times. J is TRBJ2-5 and V is TRBV5-4, with a possible D match to TRBD2 (5 bases). Per the germline V gene, CDR1 is SGHNT and CDR2 is YYREEE (reference sequence). V was trimmed by 4 bases and J by 7 bases, leaving 17 bases between them. CDR3 size: 14 residues. DNA of the CDR3: TGTGCCAGCAGCCCACCGGACGGACTCGGGACCCAGTACTTC. This sequence encodes CASSPPDGLGTQYF.

This clonotype was found many times. The V and J genes are TRBV7-6 and TRBJ1-1; D gene ambiguous. This CDR3 spans 14 amino acids. The germline V and J ends were trimmed by 4 bases and 4 bases, with 13 bases remaining between them. Per germline, CDR1 SGHVS and CDR2 FNYEAQ. DNA for the CDR3: TGTGCCAGCAGCTCAGCCGGAGACCGCACTGAAGCTTTCTTT. Translated, it gives CASSSAGDRTEAFF. The whole variable domain, filled in from reference TRBV7-6 and TRBJ1-1, reads GAGVSQSPRYKVTKRGQDVALRCDPISGHVSLYWYRQALGQGPEFLTYFNYEAQQDKSGLPNDRFSAERPEGSISTLTIQRTEQRDSAMYRCASSSAGDRTEAFFGQGTRLTVV.

This clonotype occurred many times. The rearrangement uses TRBV7-9 and TRBJ1-3, with D uncertain. V lost 5 bases, J lost 0 bases, and 5 bases lay in between. Germline V gives CDR1 SEHNR, CDR2 FQNEAQ (reference sequence). This CDR3 region has 13 residues. CDR3 nucleotides: TGTGCCAGCAGCGTTTACTCTGGAAACACCATATATTTT. Translation: CASSVYSGNTIYF.

V and J are TRBV7-2 and TRBJ2-5; D call uncertain. The germline CDR1 and CDR2 sequences are SGHTA and FQGNSA. CDR3 length: 16 residues. V dropped 5 bases and J dropped 3 bases, with 19 bases sitting between them. CDR3 DNA: TGTGCCAGCAGCATACCACTACTGGGGAACGAAGAGACCCAGTACTTC. Its translation is CASSIPLLGNEETQYF.

This clonotype was recorded many times. V and J are TRBV7-2 and TRBJ1-2; possible D gene TRBD1, 5 bases. From germline, CDR1 is SGHTA and CDR2 FQGNSA. This CDR3 contains 18 residues. Trimming took 1 base from V and 5 from J, leaving 23 bases between them. This CDR3 is CASSLVSVKRGPSYGYTF. Here the CDR3 DNA reads TGTGCCAGCAGCTTAGTTTCGGTTAAGCGGGGACCCTCTTATGGCTACACCTTC.

The V gene is TRBV10-3, the J gene TRBJ2-7; no clear D gene. Germline CDR1 reads ENHRY; CDR2 reads SYGVKD. The V end was cut by 5 bases, the J end by 6 bases, with 23 bases between. The CDR3 length is 16 residues. CDR3 sequence (DNA): TGTGCCATCAGTCGCCCAATGAAGCTCGGCTCGGTCGAGCAGTACTTC. Protein: CAISRPMKLGSVEQYF.

With regard to this clonotype: A much more abundant neighbour one base away suggests this may be a read error. No conserved phenylalanine or tryptophan is present at the end of the CDR3, so a read error is the likely explanation. The J gene is TRBJ2-7, the V gene TRBV7-6; D is perhaps TRBD2 (6 bases). Looked up from germline, CDR1 is SGHVS and CDR2 is FNYEAQ. This CDR3 contains 15 residues. V shed 2 bases and J shed 6 bases, with 17 bases lying between them. The DNA of the CDR3 is TGTGCCAGCAGCTTATATCGGGGGAGAACTACCGAGCAGTACTTA. The encoded protein is CASSLYRGRTTEQYL.